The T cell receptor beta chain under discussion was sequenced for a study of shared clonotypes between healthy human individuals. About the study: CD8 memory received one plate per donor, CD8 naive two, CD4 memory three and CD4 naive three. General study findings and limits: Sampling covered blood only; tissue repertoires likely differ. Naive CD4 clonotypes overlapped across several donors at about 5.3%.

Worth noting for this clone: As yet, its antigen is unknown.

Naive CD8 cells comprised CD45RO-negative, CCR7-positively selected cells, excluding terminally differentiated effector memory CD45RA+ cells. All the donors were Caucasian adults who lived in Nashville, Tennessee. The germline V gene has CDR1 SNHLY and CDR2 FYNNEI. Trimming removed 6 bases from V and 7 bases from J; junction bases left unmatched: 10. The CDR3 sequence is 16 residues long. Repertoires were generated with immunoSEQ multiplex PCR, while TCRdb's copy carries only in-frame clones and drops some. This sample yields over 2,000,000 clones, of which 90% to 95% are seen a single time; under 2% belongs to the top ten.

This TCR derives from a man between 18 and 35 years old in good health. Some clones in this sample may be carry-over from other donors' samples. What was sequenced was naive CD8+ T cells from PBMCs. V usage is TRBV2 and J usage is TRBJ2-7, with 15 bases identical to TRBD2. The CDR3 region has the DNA TGTGCCAGCAGCGATAGTCCGGGACTAGCGGGAGGTGAGCAGTACTTC. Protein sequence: CASSDSPGLAGGEQYF.